These 14 T cell receptor beta chains were sequenced from one sample in a study of blood T cell repertoires in COVID-19. Method: immunoSEQ multiplex PCR; TCRdb's copy keeps in-frame clones and lacks some. The sample records about 300,000 clones, about four fifths being singletons. Source material: peripheral blood. The receptors were sampled from a woman between 45 and 60 years old who had recovered from COVID-19.

The chain combines TRBV19 with TRBJ2-3, with a possible D match to TRBD2 (7 bases). Germline CDR1 reads LNHDA; CDR2 reads SQIVND (reference sequence). V gave up 3 bases and J gave up 7 bases, with 17 bases separating them. The CDR3 runs to 15 residues. The CDR3 loop is CASSIVGGQANTQYF. CDR3 coding DNA: TGTGCCAGTAGTATCGTGGGGGGGCAGGCGAATACGCAGTATTTT.

The DNA of the CDR3 is TGTGCCAGCAGTTACACACCGGGACAGAATAATGGCTACACCTTC. It codes for CASSYTPGQNNGYTF. The chain joins TRBV6-5 to TRBJ1-2; 7 bases agree with TRBD1. The trim removed 2 bases at V and 6 bases at J, leaving 9 bases unmatched. This CDR3 is 15 amino acids long. The germline gives CDR1 MNHEY, CDR2 SVGAGI.

This clone was detected a few times. The V call is TRBV30, the J call TRBJ2-2; the match to TRBD2 covers 13 bases. V shed 5 bases and J 0 bases; nucleotides not matched to a gene: 3. The germline CDR1 and CDR2 sequences are GTSNPN and SVGIG (reference sequence). This CDR3 contains 16 residues. The CDR3 DNA follows: TGTGCCTGGCAAGGACTAGCGGGAGCGAACACCGGGGAGCTGTTTTTT. Its protein product is CAWQGLAGANTGELFF.

The rearrangement uses TRBV7-9 and TRBJ2-5; TRBD1 agrees at 8 bases. J lost 2 bases, V lost 6 bases, and 11 bases had no gene match. From germline, CDR1 is SEHNR and CDR2 FQNEAQ (reference sequence). This CDR3 region has 16 residues. The DNA for the CDR3 is TGTGCCAGCAGACTCCACCGGGACAGGACTCAAGAGACCCAGTACTTC. Amino acids: CASRLHRDRTQETQYF.

The chain employs TRBV18 and TRBJ2-5; a weak D match, TRBD1 (6 bases). The CDR3 has 14 amino acids. The V end lost 4 bases, the J end lost 1 base, and 10 bases lay between the germline ends. Per germline, CDR1 KGHSH and CDR2 LQKENI. This chain's CDR3 is CASSLRDIQETQYF. CDR3 nucleotide sequence: TGTGCCAGCTCACTCCGGGACATCCAAGAGACCCAGTACTTC.

The rearrangement links TRBV7-2 to TRBJ1-1; a possible D gene is TRBD1 (5 bases). The germline CDR1 and CDR2 sequences are SGHTA and FQGNSA. This CDR3 is 14 amino acids long. V lost 5 bases and J 4 bases, leaving 14 bases between the germline ends. The CDR3 is CASSLTAGGTEAFF. In DNA form, the CDR3 reads TGTGCCAGCAGCCTGACAGCCGGGGGCACTGAAGCTTTCTTT.

The rearrangement links TRBV25-1 to TRBJ2-5; the D gene is possibly TRBD2 (5 bases). In germline, CDR1 is MGHDK, CDR2 SYGVNS. The V end was cut by 3 bases, the J end by 4 bases, with 12 bases between. CDR3 length: 14 residues. As DNA, the CDR3 is TGTGCCAGCAGTGATGAGGGTTTGGGAGAGACCCAGTACTTC. Protein: CASSDEGLGETQYF.

This clone was recorded once. This chain joins TRBV5-6 and TRBJ1-5; 7 bases line up with TRBD1. CDR1 and CDR2 (germline): SGHDT, YYEEEE. The V gene end was trimmed by 3 bases and the J gene end by 8 bases; junction bases not matched to a gene: 11. The CDR3 has 15 residues. The CDR3 bases are TGTGCCAGCAGCTCACGGACAGGCAGGTTGGAGCCCCAGCATTTT. Translating gives CASSSRTGRLEPQHF.

The chain combines TRBV28 with TRBJ2-1, with 8 bases matching TRBD2. With 7 bases clipped from V and 14 bases from J, the junction kept 16 bases outside the gene matches. This CDR3 is 14 amino acids long. The germline gives CDR1 MDHEN, CDR2 SYDVKM. This CDR3 is CASKKTGTSDTKFF. CDR3 DNA sequence: TGTGCCAGCAAAAAGACCGGGACTAGTGATACAAAGTTCTTC.

This chain joins TRBV5-1 and TRBJ2-2, with TRBD2 identical over 10 bases. This CDR3 is built from 19 residues. Looked up from germline, CDR1 is SGHRS and CDR2 is YFSETQ. J lost 7 bases, V lost 3 bases, and 18 bases had no gene match. CDR3 sequence: CASSWKPPQAGGHHGELFF. CDR3 bases: TGCGCCAGCAGCTGGAAACCCCCCCAAGCGGGGGGGCATCACGGGGAGCTGTTTTTT.

This chain connects TRBV7-2 to TRBJ1-2, with 9 bases identical to TRBD1. Germline-derived CDR1 and CDR2 are SGHTA and FQGNSA. This CDR3 is 15 amino acids long. The trim removed 1 base at V and 5 bases at J, leaving 5 bases unmatched. The CDR3 protein is CASSLVQGAIYGYTF. In DNA, the CDR3 is TGTGCCAGCAGCTTAGTACAGGGGGCTATTTATGGCTACACCTTC.

This chain links TRBV10-3 with TRBJ2-3, with 10 bases identical to TRBD2. The CDR3 has 16 amino acids. J gave up 7 bases and V 5 bases, and 12 bases lay outside the gene matches. Germline CDR1 and CDR2: ENHRY and SYGVKD. CDR3: CAISHMSGGAPYTQYF. CDR3 bases: TGTGCCATCAGTCACATGAGCGGGGGGGCCCCATATACGCAGTATTTT.

The J gene is TRBJ2-7, the V gene TRBV7-2; no clear D. Germline V gene sequence: CDR1 SGHTA, CDR2 FQGNSA. Trimming removed 1 base at V and 2 bases at J, with 9 bases between. The CDR3 is made up of 14 amino acids. The CDR3 nucleotides read TGTGCCAGCAGCTTAGTGTCCAGGCCCTACGAGCAGTACTTC. It encodes CASSLVSRPYEQYF.

V usage is TRBV14 and J usage is TRBJ2-7; tentative D call: TRBD2 (6 bases). The CDR3 has 14 amino acids. CDR1 and CDR2 (germline): SGHDN, FVKESK. The V gene lost 5 bases and the J gene lost 0 bases, with 11 bases spanning the gap. The CDR3 DNA reads TGTGCCAGCAGCGGGGGGAGCTTCTCCTACGAGCAGTACTTC. It yields the protein CASSGGSFSYEQYF. Full variable domain (rest looked up from reference TRBV14 and TRBJ2-7): EAGVTQFPSHSVIEKGQTVTLRCDPISGHDNLYWYRRVMGKEIKFLLHFVKESKQDESGMPNNRFLAERTGGTYSTLKVQPAELEDSGVYFCASSGGSFSYEQYFGPGTRLTVT.